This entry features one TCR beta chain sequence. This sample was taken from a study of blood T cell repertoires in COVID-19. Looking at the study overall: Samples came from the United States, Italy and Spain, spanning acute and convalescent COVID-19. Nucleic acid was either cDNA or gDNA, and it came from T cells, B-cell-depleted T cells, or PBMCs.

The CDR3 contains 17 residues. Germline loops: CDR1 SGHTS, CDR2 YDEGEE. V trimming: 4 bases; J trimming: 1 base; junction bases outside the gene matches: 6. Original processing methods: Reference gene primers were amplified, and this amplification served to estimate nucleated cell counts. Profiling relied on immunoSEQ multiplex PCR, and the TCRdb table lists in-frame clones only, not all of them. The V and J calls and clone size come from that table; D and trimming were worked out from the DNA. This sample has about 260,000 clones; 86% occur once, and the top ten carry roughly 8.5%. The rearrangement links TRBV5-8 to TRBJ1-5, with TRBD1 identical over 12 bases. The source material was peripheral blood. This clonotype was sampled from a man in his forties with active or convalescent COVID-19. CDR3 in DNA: TGTGCCAGCAGCACCGGGACAGGGGGCAAAAGCAATCAGCCCCAGCATTTT. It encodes CASSTGTGGKSNQPQHF. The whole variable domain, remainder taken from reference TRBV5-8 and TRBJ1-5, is EAGVTQSPTHLIKTRGQQATLRCSPISGHTSVYWYQQALGLGLQFLLWYDEGEERNRGNFPPRFSGRQFPNYSSELNVNALELEDSALYLCASSTGTGGKSNQPQHFGDGTRLSIL.